A selection of T cell receptor beta chains follows, all from one sample in a study of response to subunit inactivated influenza vaccine. TCRdb re-called the RT-PCR reads with MiXCR, one entry per CDR3 protein. The data contain 500,000 to 600,000 distinct CDR3 sequences, 16% of them singletons. This specimen was CD4+ T cells sorted from PBMCs, taken 23 to 25 months after vaccination. The source of these receptors is a man in his fifties or sixties who received an inactivated influenza vaccine. CDR3s include the opening cysteine and the closing phenylalanine or tryptophan. The D gene is left open where the match is weak. The size of a clone is reported for some rows only, either as once, few or many, or as a class for expanded clones.

J gene: TRBJ1-1; D gene: .; clone size: few; V gene: TRBV12-3/TRBV12-4; CDR3 DNA: TGTGCCAGCAGTTTAGGGGGGGAGTCGAACACTGAAGCTTTCTTT; CDR3 protein: CASSLGGESNTEAFF
J gene: TRBJ1-4; D gene: .; clone size: .; V gene: TRBV20-1; CDR3 DNA: TGCAGTGCTACTGGGGTATTGGAAAAACTGTTTTTT; CDR3 protein: CSATGVLEKLFF
J gene: TRBJ1-5; D gene: .; clone size: few; V gene: TRBV15; CDR3 DNA: TGTGCCACCAGCAGAGAGAATCAGCCCCAGCATTTT; CDR3 protein: CATSRENQPQHF
J gene: TRBJ2-7; D gene: .; clone size: .; V gene: TRBV7-6; CDR3 DNA: TGTGCCAGCAGCTCATTTCAGGGCTCCGAGCAGTACTTC; CDR3 protein: CASSSFQGSEQYF
J gene: TRBJ1-6; D gene: .; clone size: many; V gene: TRBV5-1; CDR3 DNA: TGCGCCAGCAGCCTCCGAGGAGGAGAGGGTAATTCACCCCTCCACTTT; CDR3 protein: CASSLRGGEGNSPLHF
J gene: TRBJ2-3; D gene: .; clone size: .; V gene: TRBV28; CDR3 DNA: TGTGCCAGCAGCAAGATAAAAGATACGCAGTATTTT; CDR3 protein: CASSKIKDTQYF
J gene: TRBJ2-5; D gene: TRBD2; clone size: .; V gene: TRBV7-4; CDR3 DNA: TGTGCCAGCACCCCGGGACTAGGACAAGAGACCCAGTACTTC; CDR3 protein: CASTPGLGQETQYF
J gene: TRBJ1-4; D gene: .; clone size: few; V gene: TRBV20-1; CDR3 DNA: TGCAGTGCTAGACAAGCGGAGACGACTAATGAAAAACTGTTTTTT; CDR3 protein: CSARQAETTNEKLFF
J gene: TRBJ2-7; D gene: TRBD1; clone size: few; V gene: TRBV11-2; CDR3 DNA: TGTGCCAGCAGCCCCGACAGGGGAAGCTCCTACGAGCAGTACTTC; CDR3 protein: CASSPDRGSSYEQYF
J gene: TRBJ2-1; D gene: .; clone size: few; V gene: TRBV10-3; CDR3 DNA: TGTGCCATCAGGCGAGGTTCCGACAATGAGCAGTTCTTC; CDR3 protein: CAIRRGSDNEQFF
J gene: TRBJ2-7; D gene: TRBD1; clone size: .; V gene: TRBV29-1; CDR3 DNA: TGCAGCGTTGAAGACAGCGCCAGGGGGCAGAACGAGCAGTACTTC; CDR3 protein: CSVEDSARGQNEQYF
J gene: TRBJ1-5; D gene: TRBD1; clone size: .; V gene: TRBV29-1; CDR3 DNA: TGCAGCGTTGGTAATGACAGGGGCAATCAGCCCCAGCATTTT; CDR3 protein: CSVGNDRGNQPQHF
J gene: TRBJ2-1; D gene: TRBD2; clone size: few; V gene: TRBV7-3; CDR3 DNA: TGTGCCAGCAGCTCATACTGGACTAGCGACCATAATGAGCAGTTCTTC; CDR3 protein: CASSSYWTSDHNEQFF